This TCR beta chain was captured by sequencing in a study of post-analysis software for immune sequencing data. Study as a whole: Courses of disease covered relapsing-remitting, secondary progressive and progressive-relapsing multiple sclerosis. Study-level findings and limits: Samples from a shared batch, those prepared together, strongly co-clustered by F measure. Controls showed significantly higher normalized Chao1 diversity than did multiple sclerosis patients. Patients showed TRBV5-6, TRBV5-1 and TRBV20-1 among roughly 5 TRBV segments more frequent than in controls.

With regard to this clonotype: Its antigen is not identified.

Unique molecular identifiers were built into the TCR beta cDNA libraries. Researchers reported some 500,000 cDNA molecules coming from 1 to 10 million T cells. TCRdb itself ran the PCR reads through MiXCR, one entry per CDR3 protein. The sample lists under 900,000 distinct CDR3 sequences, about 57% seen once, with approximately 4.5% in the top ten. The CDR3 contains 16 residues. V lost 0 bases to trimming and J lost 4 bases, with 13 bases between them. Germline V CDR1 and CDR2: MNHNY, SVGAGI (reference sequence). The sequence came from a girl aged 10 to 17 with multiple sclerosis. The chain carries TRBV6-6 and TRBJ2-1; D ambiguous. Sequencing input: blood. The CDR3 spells CASSYSSAAQYNEQFF. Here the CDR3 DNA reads TGTGCCAGCAGTTACTCTTCGGCGGCCCAGTACAATGAGCAGTTCTTC.